A single sample gave rise to the 26 T cell receptor beta chains below, sequenced in a study of CD8+CD57+ T cells in acquired aplastic anemia. Genomic DNA templated the TCR beta VDJ and CDR3 profiling. One entry per CDR3 protein, called by TCRdb with MiXCR from the reads. The sample lists fewer than 150,000 distinct CDR3 sequences, about 48% occurring once. What was sequenced was sorted CD4+, CD8+, or CD8+CD57+ T cells (not recorded which) from PBMCs. Source of these receptors: a human donor in good health, serving as a control.

The rearrangement joins TRBV25-1 to TRBJ2-7; D not certain. This CDR3 contains 13 residues. Germline V lookup: CDR1 MGHDK, CDR2 SYGVNS. Trimming left V 2 bases short and J 6 bases short, with 11 bases between. The CDR3 DNA reads TGTGCCAGCAGTGAAGCGCTTAGCAGCGAGCAGTACTTC. Its protein is CASSEALSSEQYF.

The rearrangement joins TRBV2 to TRBJ2-7, with D unclear. The CDR3 consists of 13 residues. Trimming cost V 5 bases and J 2 bases, with 10 bases left between them. Germline V CDR1 and CDR2: SNHLY, FYNNEI. The CDR3 loop is CASSPEATYEQYF. The CDR3 bases are TGTGCCAGCAGTCCCGAGGCAACCTACGAGCAGTACTTC. Filled out from reference TRBV2 and TRBJ2-7, the complete variable domain reads EPEVTQTPSHQVTQMGQEVILRCVPISNHLYFYWYRQILGQKVEFLVSFYNNEISEKSEIFDDQFSVERPDGSNFTLKIRSTKLEDSAMYFCASSPEATYEQYFGPGTRLTVT.

This clonotype was counted only a few times. V is TRBV12-3 or TRBV12-4 and J is TRBJ1-5, with D perhaps TRBD1 (5 bases). Trimming took 5 bases from V and 0 from J, leaving 14 bases between them. This CDR3 comprises 16 residues. CDR3 in DNA: TGTGCCAGCAGTCCGGGGGGGAGTATTAGCAATCAGCCCCAGCATTTT. Encoded protein: CASSPGGSISNQPQHF.

The rearrangement links TRBV20-1 to TRBJ2-1; no firm D call. CDR1 is DFQATT and CDR2 is SNEGSKA in the germline V gene (reference sequence). The V end lost 3 bases, the J end lost 13 bases, and 22 bases lay between the germline ends. CDR3 size: 14 residues. CDR3 DNA: TGCAGTGCTAGTCGGGTCGACAACGTGGAGACCCAGTTCTTC. Translating gives CSASRVDNVETQFF.

This clonotype was seen ten or more times. The chain joins TRBV20-1 to TRBJ2-5, with D maybe TRBD2 (5 bases). The V end lost 3 bases, the J end lost 0 bases, and 14 bases lay between the germline ends. The length of the CDR3 is 15 residues. The V gene's germline CDR1 is DFQATT and CDR2 SNEGSKA (reference sequence). The DNA for the CDR3 is TGCAGTGCTAGGGACCCGGGATCGTACCAAGAGACCCAGTACTTC. This encodes CSARDPGSYQETQYF.

About this clonotype itself: A much larger clone lies a single base off, so this may be a read error. The genes are TRBV6-2 or TRBV6-3 and TRBJ2-7; D could derive from TRBD1 or TRBD2 (6 bases each). There are 18 residues in the CDR3. Germline V CDR1 and CDR2: MNHEY, SVGEGT. In DNA form, the CDR3 reads TGTGCCGGCAGTTATGGAGGGGGGCGGACGAAGAGCTCCTACGAGCAGTACTTC. Residues: CAGSYGGGRTKSSYEQYF.

The chain is built from TRBV9 and TRBJ2-5; 7 bases are shared with TRBD2. The CDR3 spans 16 residues. CDR1 and CDR2 (germline): SGDLS, YYNGEE. J gave up 1 base and V 0 bases, and 6 bases lay outside the gene matches. CDR3 region: CASSVGGGGPQETQYF. The CDR3 nucleotides read TGTGCCAGCAGCGTAGGTGGCGGGGGTCCCCAAGAGACCCAGTACTTC.

The J gene is TRBJ2-7, the V gene TRBV29-1, with 8 bases aligning to TRBD1. CDR1 SQVTM and CDR2 ANQGSEA come from the germline V gene. Losses at the gene ends were 6 bases for V and 2 bases for J; bases not matched to a gene: 9. This CDR3 contains 14 residues. The CDR3 nucleotides read TGCAGCGTGCTGATGGCAGGGGGCACCTACGAGCAGTACTTC. Translation gives CSVLMAGGTYEQYF.

The V call is TRBV7-6, the J call TRBJ2-7; D is uncertain. The ends were cut back, 3 bases at V and 2 bases at J, with 14 bases in the middle. From germline, CDR1 is SGHVS and CDR2 FNYEAQ. This CDR3 comprises 15 residues. The CDR3 bases are TGTGCCAGCAGCTTTAACTGGGATCCTACCTACGAGCAGTACTTC. Its translation is CASSFNWDPTYEQYF. The full variable domain, in which reference TRBV7-6 and TRBJ2-7 provide the parts outside the CDR3, is GAGVSQSPRYKVTKRGQDVALRCDPISGHVSLYWYRQALGQGPEFLTYFNYEAQQDKSGLPNDRFSAERPEGSISTLTIQRTEQRDSAMYRCASSFNWDPTYEQYFGPGTRLTVT.

The chain recombines TRBV19 with TRBJ1-1; no definite D call. Trimming took 9 bases from V and 0 from J, leaving 14 bases between them. This CDR3 region has 14 residues. The germline gives CDR1 LNHDA, CDR2 SQIVND (reference sequence). The CDR3 region is CASQFGPMNTEAFF. CDR3 nucleotide sequence: TGTGCCAGCCAATTTGGGCCCATGAACACTGAAGCTTTCTTT.

The J gene is TRBJ2-3, the V gene TRBV2, with TRBD1 matching over 8 bases. This CDR3 has 15 residues. Germline V gene sequence: CDR1 SNHLY, CDR2 FYNNEI. V lost 4 bases to trimming and J lost 0 bases; unmatched junction nucleotides: 3. The DNA for the CDR3 is TGTGCCAGCAGTGGCCAGGGGGCAAGCACAGATACGCAGTATTTT. This gives the protein CASSGQGASTDTQYF.

The V gene is TRBV15, the J gene TRBJ2-1, with D possibly matching TRBD2 (6 bases). V lost 1 base and J 9 bases, leaving 7 bases between the germline ends. CDR1 and CDR2 (germline): LNHNV, YYDKDF (reference sequence). This CDR3 is built from 12 residues. The CDR3 coding sequence is TGTGCCACCAGCAGAGCTAGCGTTGAGCAGTTCTTC. It translates to CATSRASVEQFF.

This chain connects TRBV7-9 to TRBJ2-7; D is uncertain. Between the trimmed V and J ends, which lost 5 bases and 6 bases, there was a span of 14 bases. The CDR3 spans 13 residues. The germline CDR1 and CDR2 sequences are SEHNR and FQNEAQ (reference sequence). The CDR3 nucleotides read TGTGCCAGCAGCCCCGACGCTGTAGGCGAGCAGTACGTC. Translation gives CASSPDAVGEQYV.

The chain recombines TRBV6-1 with TRBJ1-4, with TRBD1 as a possible D gene (6 bases). CDR1 is MNHNS, CDR2 SASEGT, per germline. This CDR3 comprises 13 residues. Trimming left V 4 bases short and J 8 bases short, with 11 bases between. The CDR3 region has the DNA TGTGCCAGCAGTGGGGGGGCTGCGGAAAAACTGTTTTTT. This gives the protein CASSGGAAEKLFF.

The chain uses TRBV7-9 and TRBJ1-2, with D hard to call. V lost 4 bases and J lost 8, with 14 bases in between. Germline CDR1 SEHNR, CDR2 FQNEAQ (reference sequence). This CDR3 has 13 residues. CDR3 DNA: TGTGCCAGCAGCTCCCCGGGATCAGACGGCTACACCTTC. Its protein is CASSSPGSDGYTF. Full variable domain (remainder filled in from reference TRBV7-9 and TRBJ1-2): DTGVSQNPRHKITKRGQNVTFRCDPISEHNRLYWYRQTLGQGPEFLTYFQNEAQLEKSRLLSDRFSAERPKGSFSTLEIQRTEQGDSAMYLCASSSPGSDGYTFGSGTRLTVV.

The chain joins TRBV20-1 to TRBJ2-7, with unresolved D. The CDR3 totals 13 residues. Trimming shortened V by 3 bases and J by 2 bases, and 11 bases separated the two germline ends. Germline CDR1 DFQATT, CDR2 SNEGSKA (reference sequence). For the CDR3, the DNA is TGCAGTGCTAGGCCCGGGTCCGCCTACGAGCAGTACTTC. It specifies CSARPGSAYEQYF.

This clonotype turned up a few times. A much larger clone lies one base from this, so it may be a read error. The V and J genes are TRBV2 and TRBJ1-1; D not certain. CDR3 length equals 13 residues. Trimming took off 6 bases at V and 7 bases at J, with 15 bases between the two ends. Germline V gene sequence: CDR1 SNHLY, CDR2 FYNNEI. CDR3 coding DNA: TGTGCCAGCAGCCCCCAGGTGGGCCTTGAAGCTTTCTTT. It encodes CASSPQVGLEAFF. Together with reference TRBV2 and TRBJ1-1, the CDR3 gives the full variable domain: EPEVTQTPSHQVTQMGQEVILRCVPISNHLYFYWYRQILGQKVEFLVSFYNNEISEKSEIFDDQFSVERPDGSNFTLKIRSTKLEDSAMYFCASSPQVGLEAFFGQGTRLTVV.

The chain uses TRBV10-3 and TRBJ2-1; perhaps TRBD1 as D (5 bases). The V end lost 10 bases, the J end lost 11 bases, and 18 bases lay between the germline ends. Germline V gene data show CDR1 as ENHRY and CDR2 as SYGVKD. The CDR3 spans 12 residues. In DNA, the CDR3 is TGTGCCAGCAGCACGTCAGGGCCTAAGCAGTTCTTC. Its protein product is CASSTSGPKQFF.

This clonotype was counted a single time. An end of the junction differs from the germline gene, which may be a read error. CDR3 DNA: TGTGCCAGCACCCTGGACAGGGGACACTTC. Translation: CASTLDRGHF. The rearrangement links TRBV2 to TRBJ2-7, with 9 bases matching TRBD1. This CDR3 has 10 residues. Germline V lookup: CDR1 SNHLY, CDR2 FYNNEI. Based on the CDR3 plus reference TRBV2 and TRBJ2-7, the full variable domain is EPEVTQTPSHQVTQMGQEVILRCVPISNHLYFYWYRQILGQKVEFLVSFYNNEISEKSEIFDDQFSVERPDGSNFTLKIRSTKLEDSAMYFCASTLDRGHFGPGTRLTVT.

This clonotype was observed a handful of times. This rearrangement joins TRBV29-1 to TRBJ2-7; D remains unclear. Germline-derived CDR1 and CDR2 are SQVTM and ANQGSEA. This CDR3 has 14 amino acids. V dropped 4 bases and J dropped 2 bases, with 15 bases sitting between them. Written as DNA, the CDR3 is TGCAGCGTTGCAAAACTGGCGGTAACCTACGAGCAGTACTTC. The encoded protein is CSVAKLAVTYEQYF.

This clonotype was detected many times. This chain uses TRBV6-2 or TRBV6-3 with TRBJ2-7, with 8 bases matching TRBD1. The CDR3 extends over 16 amino acids. Trimming at V came to 2 bases and at J to 0 bases, leaving 6 bases not matched to a gene. Germline V gene sequence: CDR1 MNHEY, CDR2 SVGEGT. The CDR3 here is CASSYPKGQASYEQYF. Written as DNA, the CDR3 is TGTGCCAGCAGTTACCCCAAGGGACAGGCCTCCTACGAGCAGTACTTC.

The V and J genes are TRBV10-1 and TRBJ1-6; D is perhaps TRBD1 (5 bases). Per the germline V gene, CDR1 is WNHNN and CDR2 is SYGVQD (reference sequence). Trimming cost V 2 bases and J 1 base, with 15 bases left between them. This CDR3 is built from 18 residues. The CDR3 bases are TGCGCCAGCAGTGAGGACCGGCGAAAGGGGTCCTATAATTCACCCCTCCACTTT. It yields the protein CASSEDRRKGSYNSPLHF.

The chain links TRBV28 to TRBJ2-1; 7 nucleotides align to TRBD1. The CDR3 length is 14 residues. CDR1 is MDHEN, CDR2 SYDVKM, per germline. Trimming cost V 8 bases and J 2 bases; bases outside gene matches: 6. The CDR3 protein is CASATGDTYNEQFF. The DNA of the CDR3 is TGTGCCAGCGCCACAGGGGACACCTACAATGAGCAGTTCTTC. Full variable domain (rest looked up from reference TRBV28 and TRBJ2-1): DVKVTQSSRYLVKRTGEKVFLECVQDMDHENMFWYRQDPGLGLRLIYFSYDVKMKEKGDIPEGYSVSREKKERFSLILESASTNQTSMYLCASATGDTYNEQFFGPGTRLTVL.

This chain uses TRBV24-1 with TRBJ1-5, with no clear D. This CDR3 has 12 residues. Germline CDR1 reads KGHDR; CDR2 reads SFDVKD. Trimming left V 2 bases short and J 8 bases short, with 6 bases between. CDR3 protein: CATSDYAEPQHF. Written as DNA, the CDR3 is TGTGCCACCAGTGATTACGCGGAGCCCCAGCATTTT.

The rearrangement uses TRBV25-1 and TRBJ2-3, with 12 bases fitting TRBD2. Germline V CDR1 and CDR2: MGHDK, SYGVNS. There are 16 residues in the CDR3. The trim removed 6 bases at V and 4 bases at J, leaving 8 bases unmatched. The CDR3 coding sequence is TGTGCCAGCAGCCTTCTAGCGGGGGGGCATCCAGATACGCAGTATTTT. Translated: CASSLLAGGHPDTQYF. The full variable domain, with the rest looked up from reference TRBV25-1 and TRBJ2-3, is EADIYQTPRYLVIGTGKKITLECSQTMGHDKMYWYQQDPGMELHLIHYSYGVNSTEKGDLSSESTVSRIRTEHFPLTLESARPSHTSQYLCASSLLAGGHPDTQYFGPGTRLTVL.

This clonotype was seen many times. The chain employs TRBV19 and TRBJ1-5; tentative D call: TRBD1 (5 bases). In germline, CDR1 is LNHDA, CDR2 SQIVND (reference sequence). Trimming cost V 5 bases and J 4 bases, with 12 bases left between them. The CDR3 totals 14 residues. Here the CDR3 reads CASSSQGLNQPQHF. DNA of the CDR3: TGTGCCAGTAGTTCCCAGGGCCTTAATCAGCCCCAGCATTTT. The entire variable domain, with the rest obtained from reference TRBV19 and TRBJ1-5, is as follows: DGGITQSPKYLFRKEGQNVTLSCEQNLNHDAMYWYRQDPGQGLRLIYYSQIVNDFQKGDIAEGYSVSREKKESFPLTVTSAQKNPTAFYLCASSSQGLNQPQHFGDGTRLSIL.